This TCR beta chain stems from a study of T-cell reconstitution after alpha-beta-depleted transplantation in children. The CDR3 spans 15 residues. The V gene end was trimmed by 6 bases and the J gene end by 2 bases; junction bases not matched to a gene: 8. Germline CDR1 MDHEN, CDR2 SYDVKM. Using unique molecular identifiers, the investigators prepared the TCRbeta library. TCRdb ran MiXCR on the PCR reads and lists one entry per CDR3 protein. The table includes about 610,000 distinct CDR3 sequences, 8% to 11% detected once. Specimen: PBMCs from the stem cell graft donor, collected from the stem cell graft. This chain uses TRBV28 with TRBJ2-3; 7 nucleotides align to TRBD2. This receptor was identified in a human donor who donated a stem cell graft to a child with acute myeloid leukemia. CDR3 coding DNA: TGTGCCAGCAGAGGATCTAGCGGCGACACAGATACGCAGTATTTT. Its protein is CASRGSSGDTDTQYF.